This T cell receptor beta chain comes out of a study of control samples from healthy donors and cancer patients. CDR3 length: 15 residues. The junction had 7 bases not matched to a gene; V was cut back by 3 bases and J by 4 bases. Germline V lookup: CDR1 SQVTM, CDR2 ANQGSEA. Assay used: immunoSEQ multiplex PCR; TCRdb lists only in-frame clones, some missing. This sample yields roughly 59,000 clones, of which roughly 90% are seen a single time; 1.7% belongs to the top ten. The V and J genes are TRBV29-1 and TRBJ2-1, with 9 bases aligning to TRBD2. The source is a middle-aged man with colorectal cancer. Sequenced input: PBMCs. CDR3 sequence (DNA): TGCAGCGTTGACCGATTTGCGGGGGGGTACAATGAGCAGTTCTTC. Translation gives CSVDRFAGGYNEQFF.